Shown below are 8 T cell receptor beta chains from a single sample sequenced in a study of CD8+CD57+ T cells in acquired aplastic anemia (dated by TCRdb to the late 2010s). Reads for this sample came from an Illumina HiSeq 2000. Profiling of TCR beta VDJ combinations and CDR3 sequences used genomic DNA as the template. Clones were called with MiXCR by TCRdb after fastp trimmed the public reads at Q25, and only in-frame beta chains were retained. Each record represents a unique CDR3 protein, reported with the most common genes and DNA among its rows. The sample includes 150,000 to 200,000 distinct CDR3 sequences, with around 45% observed a single time. Jointly, the top ten make up 1.1% of the sample. The sample taken for sequencing was sorted CD4+, CD8+, or CD8+CD57+ T cells (not recorded which) from PBMCs. These receptors came from a human donor in good health.

This clonotype was recorded at least ten times. J is TRBJ2-7 and V is TRBV6-1; D remains unclear. Between the trimmed V and J ends, which lost 5 bases and 0 bases, there was a span of 11 bases. This CDR3 region has 14 residues. Looked up from germline, CDR1 is MNHNS and CDR2 is SASEGT. The CDR3, as DNA: TGTGCCAGCAGTCATGGTTACAGCTCCTACGAGCAGTACTTC. Encoded protein: CASSHGYSSYEQYF.

This clonotype has more than one count but fewer than ten. The chain links TRBV24-1 to TRBJ2-1; 10 bases fit TRBD1. The V gene's germline CDR1 is KGHDR and CDR2 SFDVKD. This CDR3 has 14 residues. J was trimmed by 11 bases and V by 4 bases; bases with no gene match: 7. CDR3 amino acids: CATSDPGQGVKQFF. CDR3 bases: TGTGCCACCAGTGACCCTGGACAGGGGGTGAAGCAGTTCTTC.

Only a few counts were recorded for this clonotype. This rearrangement joins TRBV10-3 to TRBJ2-1, with 10 bases matching TRBD2. V shed 10 bases and J 5 bases; nucleotides not matched to a gene: 17. The CDR3 totals 17 residues. Per the germline V gene, CDR1 is ENHRY and CDR2 is SYGVKD. The CDR3 reads CASNHPEWLAGDNEQFF. The CDR3 DNA sequence: TGTGCCAGCAACCACCCCGAATGGCTAGCGGGGGACAATGAGCAGTTCTTC.

The CDR3 coding sequence is TGCAGTGCTAGGTTTAGGGCTAGCGGGAGTTACGAGCAGTACTTC. As protein: CSARFRASGSYEQYF. V is TRBV20-1 and J is TRBJ2-7, with 10 bases fitting TRBD2. J was trimmed by 4 bases and V by 3 bases; bases with no gene match: 9. This CDR3 has 15 residues. Germline V gene sequence: CDR1 DFQATT, CDR2 SNEGSKA (reference sequence).

This sequence joins TRBV9 and TRBJ2-5, with 10 bases identical to TRBD1. Germline CDR1 SGDLS, CDR2 YYNGEE. With V trimmed by 0 bases and J by 7 bases, 9 bases remained unmatched. There are 16 residues in the CDR3. In DNA, the CDR3 is TGTGCCAGCAGCGTAGGCGACAGGGGGCGATGGGGGACCCAGTACTTC. As protein: CASSVGDRGRWGTQYF.

This clonotype was recorded many times. The V gene is TRBV5-8, the J gene TRBJ2-1; 7 nucleotides align to TRBD1. The CDR3 length is 14 residues. V lost 4 bases and J lost 2; bases outside the gene matches: 3. CDR1 SGHTS and CDR2 YDEGEE come from the germline V gene. This chain's CDR3 is CASSPGTAYNEQFF. As DNA, the CDR3 is TGTGCCAGCAGCCCGGGGACAGCCTACAATGAGCAGTTCTTC.

In its sample, this clonotype was seen a few times. This sequence joins TRBV10-1 and TRBJ2-7, with no clear D. The CDR3 contains 14 residues. Deletions cut 3 bases from V and 5 bases from J, with 14 bases between. Germline V lookup: CDR1 WNHNN, CDR2 SYGVQD (reference sequence). The CDR3 DNA follows: TGCGCCAGCAGTGAAGGTCTAGTAGGCCACGAGCAGTACTTC. It codes for CASSEGLVGHEQYF.

This clonotype has ten or more counts. This chain uses TRBV14 with TRBJ1-5; D is unclear. Deletions cut 2 bases from V and 4 bases from J, with 6 bases between. Germline lookup yields CDR1 SGHDN and CDR2 FVKESK. This CDR3 is 13 amino acids long. The CDR3 reads CASSQYVNQPQHF. In nucleotides, the CDR3 is TGTGCCAGCAGCCAATACGTAAATCAGCCCCAGCATTTT.